A single sample gave rise to the 8 T cell receptor beta chains below, sequenced in a study of T-cell memory formation after mild COVID-19. TCRdb redid the calling of the 5' RACE reads with MiXCR, one entry per CDR3 protein. The table lists some 300,000 distinct CDR3 sequences, 20% to 25% of them singletons, with around 23% in the top ten. Sequencing was performed on PBMCs or a T cell subset sorted from them (not recorded which). The receptors stem from a man between 18 and 29 years old who had mild COVID-19 (a few samples of this study predate the infection). Cell type and time point are not known.

The chain couples TRBV5-6 to TRBJ2-3; TRBD2 agrees at 13 bases. The CDR3 runs to 15 residues. The V gene end was trimmed by 7 bases and the J gene end by 4 bases; junction bases not matched to a gene: 6. Germline V gives CDR1 SGHDT, CDR2 YYEEEE. CDR3 DNA: TGTGCCAGCTCTAGACTAGCGGGGGGCGCAGATACGCAGTATTTT. Amino acid sequence: CASSRLAGGADTQYF.

This clonotype showed up just once. The chain is built from TRBV12-3 or TRBV12-4 and TRBJ1-1, with 11 nucleotides matching TRBD1. The CDR3 is 16 amino acids. V was pared by 6 bases and J by 0 bases, with 6 bases of the junction left unmatched. The CDR3 spells CASRAGTGGMNTEAFF. CDR3 DNA: TGTGCCAGCAGGGCCGGGACAGGGGGGATGAACACTGAAGCTTTCTTT.

The rearrangement uses TRBV6-4 and TRBJ2-1; 7 positions agree with TRBD1. The V gene end was trimmed by 6 bases and the J gene end by 4 bases; junction bases not matched to a gene: 3. CDR1 and CDR2 from the germline V gene are MRHNA and SNTAGT. The CDR3 runs 13 residues. CDR3 loop: CASSETGYNEQFF. CDR3 nucleotides: TGTGCCAGCAGCGAGACAGGGTACAATGAGCAGTTCTTC.

The V and J genes are TRBV6-2 or TRBV6-3 and TRBJ2-5; D is possibly TRBD1 (5 bases). V was cut by 6 bases and J by 3 bases, with 11 bases left in between. CDR1 and CDR2 (germline): MNHEY, SVGEGT. The CDR3 sequence is 13 residues long. In nucleotides, the CDR3 is TGTGCCAGCAGGGGCAGGGCCGAAGAGACCCAGTACTTC. This translates into CASRGRAEETQYF.

This clonotype turned up a few times. The V and J genes are TRBV19 and TRBJ1-1, with D possibly TRBD1 on 5 matching bases. CDR3 length: 15 residues. The V end lost 3 bases, the J end lost 3 bases, and 14 bases lay between the germline ends. Germline CDR1 and CDR2: LNHDA and SQIVND (reference sequence). CDR3: CASSIAYGGDTEAFF. CDR3 bases: TGTGCCAGTAGTATCGCCTACGGGGGTGACACTGAAGCTTTCTTT.

This clonotype was counted a few times. The V call is TRBV7-3, the J call TRBJ2-5; D not certain. The length of the CDR3 is 15 residues. V was clipped by 5 bases and J by 4 bases, with 17 bases between them. CDR1 is SGHTA, CDR2 FQGTGA, per germline. The DNA of the CDR3 is TGTGCCAGCAGCCTAGGCCCGGGCGTTGGAGAGACCCAGTACTTC. Protein: CASSLGPGVGETQYF.

This clonotype was counted between two and nine times. The chain carries TRBV6-4 and TRBJ2-1; D uncertain. Germline loops: CDR1 MRHNA, CDR2 SNTAGT. The CDR3 has 15 amino acids. Trimming took off 4 bases at V and 5 bases at J, with 15 bases between the two ends. The CDR3 DNA follows: TGTGCCAGCAGTGCCTACCCTGGTGGAGACAATGAGCAGTTCTTC. Translated, it gives CASSAYPGGDNEQFF.

V and J are TRBV24-1 and TRBJ2-7, with D uncertain. This CDR3 has 11 amino acids. The ends were cut back, 3 bases at V and 4 bases at J, with 3 bases in the middle. The germline gives CDR1 KGHDR, CDR2 SFDVKD. The CDR3 region is CATSDGYEQYV. DNA of the CDR3: TGTGCCACCAGTGATGGGTACGAGCAGTACGTC.